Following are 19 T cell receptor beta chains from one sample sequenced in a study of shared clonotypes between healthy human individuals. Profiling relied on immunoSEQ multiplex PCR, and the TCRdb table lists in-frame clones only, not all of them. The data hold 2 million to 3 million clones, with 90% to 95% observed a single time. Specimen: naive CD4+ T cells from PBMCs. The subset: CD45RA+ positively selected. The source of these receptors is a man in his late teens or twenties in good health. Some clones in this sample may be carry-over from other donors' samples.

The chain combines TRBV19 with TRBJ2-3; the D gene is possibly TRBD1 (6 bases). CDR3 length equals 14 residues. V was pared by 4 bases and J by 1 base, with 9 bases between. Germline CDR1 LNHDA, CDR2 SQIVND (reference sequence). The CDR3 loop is CASSTWTGTDTQYF. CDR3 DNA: TGTGCCAGTAGTACCTGGACAGGCACAGATACGCAGTATTTT. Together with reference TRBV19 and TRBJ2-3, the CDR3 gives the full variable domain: DGGITQSPKYLFRKEGQNVTLSCEQNLNHDAMYWYRQDPGQGLRLIYYSQIVNDFQKGDIAEGYSVSREKKESFPLTVTSAQKNPTAFYLCASSTWTGTDTQYFGPGTRLTVL.

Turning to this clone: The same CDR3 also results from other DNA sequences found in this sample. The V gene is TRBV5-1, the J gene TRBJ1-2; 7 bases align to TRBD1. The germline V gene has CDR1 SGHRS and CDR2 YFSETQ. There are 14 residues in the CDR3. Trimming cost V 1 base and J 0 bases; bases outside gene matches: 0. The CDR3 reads CASSLTGANYGYTF. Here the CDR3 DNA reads TGCGCCAGCAGCTTGACAGGGGCTAACTATGGCTACACCTTC.

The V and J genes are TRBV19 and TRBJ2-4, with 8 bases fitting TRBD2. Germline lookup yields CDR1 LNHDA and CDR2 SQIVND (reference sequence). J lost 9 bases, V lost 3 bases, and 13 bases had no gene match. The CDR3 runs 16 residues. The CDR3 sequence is CASSIGSGKGRVIQYF. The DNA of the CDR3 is TGTGCCAGTAGTATCGGTAGCGGGAAGGGAAGGGTCATTCAGTACTTC.

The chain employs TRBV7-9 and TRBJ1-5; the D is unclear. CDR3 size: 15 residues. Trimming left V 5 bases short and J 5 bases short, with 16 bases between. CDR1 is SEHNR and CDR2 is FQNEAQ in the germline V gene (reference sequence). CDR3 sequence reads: CASSVHSSFHQPQHF. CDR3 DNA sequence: TGTGCCAGCAGCGTCCATAGCAGCTTCCATCAGCCCCAGCATTTT.

CDR3 coding DNA: TGTGCCAGCAGTGTATCCGGGACTCCTACCTACGAGCAGTACTTC. Translated, it gives CASSVSGTPTYEQYF. This chain connects TRBV28 to TRBJ2-7, with D possibly TRBD2 on 6 matching bases. The CDR3 spans 15 residues. Germline assignment: CDR1 MDHEN and CDR2 SYDVKM. With 5 bases removed from V and 2 bases from J, the gap between germline ends came to 16 bases.

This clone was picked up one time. The CDR3 nucleotides read TGTGCCAGACCGAATCCGGGACAGGGCAATGAAAAACTGTTTTTT. Its protein product is CARPNPGQGNEKLFF. The rearrangement uses TRBV2 and TRBJ1-4; TRBD1 matches at 9 bases. Looked up from germline, CDR1 is SNHLY and CDR2 is FYNNEI. The V gene end was trimmed by 9 bases and the J gene end by 5 bases; junction bases not matched to a gene: 10. This CDR3 contains 15 residues. The whole variable domain, filled in from reference TRBV2 and TRBJ1-4, reads EPEVTQTPSHQVTQMGQEVILRCVPISNHLYFYWYRQILGQKVEFLVSFYNNEISEKSEIFDDQFSVERPDGSNFTLKIRSTKLEDSAMYFCARPNPGQGNEKLFFGSGTQLSVL.

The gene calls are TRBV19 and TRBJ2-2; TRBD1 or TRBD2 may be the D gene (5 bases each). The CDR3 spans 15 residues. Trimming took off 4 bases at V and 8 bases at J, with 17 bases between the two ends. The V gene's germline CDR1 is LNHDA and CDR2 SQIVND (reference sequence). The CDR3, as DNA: TGTGCCAGTAGTAACCGGGACGGTGCTTTTGGGGAGCTGTTTTTT. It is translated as CASSNRDGAFGELFF.

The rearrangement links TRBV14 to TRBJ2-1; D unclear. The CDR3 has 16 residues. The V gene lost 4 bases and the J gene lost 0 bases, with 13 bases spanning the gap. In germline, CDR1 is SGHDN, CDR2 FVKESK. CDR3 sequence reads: CASSPPGHSSYNEQFF. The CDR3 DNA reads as TGTGCCAGCAGCCCCCCTGGGCACAGCTCCTACAATGAGCAGTTCTTC.

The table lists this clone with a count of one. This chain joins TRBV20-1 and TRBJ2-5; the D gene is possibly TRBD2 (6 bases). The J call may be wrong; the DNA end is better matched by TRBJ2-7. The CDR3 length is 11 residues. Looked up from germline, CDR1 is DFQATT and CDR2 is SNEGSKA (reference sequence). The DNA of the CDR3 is TGCAGTGGGGTGCGGGGTTACGAGCAGTACTTC. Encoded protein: CSGVRGYEQYF.

CDR3 in amino acids: CAVREAGANVLTF. Written as DNA, the CDR3 is TGTGCCGTACGGGAGGCAGGGGCCAACGTCCTGACTTTC. The chain is built from TRBV28 and TRBJ2-6, with 7 bases lining up with TRBD2. This CDR3 is 13 amino acids long. From germline, CDR1 is MDHEN and CDR2 SYDVKM. Losses at the gene ends were 11 bases for V and 4 bases for J; bases not matched to a gene: 5.

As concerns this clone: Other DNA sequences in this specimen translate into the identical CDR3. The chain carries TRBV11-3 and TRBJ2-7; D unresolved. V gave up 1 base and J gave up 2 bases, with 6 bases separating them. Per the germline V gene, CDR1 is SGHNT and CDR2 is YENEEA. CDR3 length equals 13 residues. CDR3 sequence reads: CASSLGRAYEQYF. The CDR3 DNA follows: TGTGCCAGCAGCTTAGGCAGAGCCTACGAGCAGTACTTC.

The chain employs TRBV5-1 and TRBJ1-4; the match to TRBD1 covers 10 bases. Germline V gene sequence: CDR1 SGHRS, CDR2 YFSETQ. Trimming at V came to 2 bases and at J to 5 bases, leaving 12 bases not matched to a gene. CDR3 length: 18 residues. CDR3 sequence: CASSFQDRGERGNEKLFF. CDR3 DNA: TGCGCCAGCAGCTTCCAGGACAGGGGGGAGAGAGGAAATGAAAAACTGTTTTTT. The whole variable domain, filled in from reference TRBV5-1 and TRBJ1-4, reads KAGVTQTPRYLIKTRGQQVTLSCSPISGHRSVSWYQQTPGQGLQFLFEYFSETQRNKGNFPGRFSGRQFSNSRSEMNVSTLELGDSALYLCASSFQDRGERGNEKLFFGSGTQLSVL.

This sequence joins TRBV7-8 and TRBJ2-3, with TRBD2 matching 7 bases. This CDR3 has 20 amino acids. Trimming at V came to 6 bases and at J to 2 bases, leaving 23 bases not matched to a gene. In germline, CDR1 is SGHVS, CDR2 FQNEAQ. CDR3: CASRRRVINALAEHTDTQYF. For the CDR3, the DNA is TGTGCCAGCAGGCGACGAGTTATCAATGCTCTAGCGGAGCACACAGATACGCAGTATTTT.

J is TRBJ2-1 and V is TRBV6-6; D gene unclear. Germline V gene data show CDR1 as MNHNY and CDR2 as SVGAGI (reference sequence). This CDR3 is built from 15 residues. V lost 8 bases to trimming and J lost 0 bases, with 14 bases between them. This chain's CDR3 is CASHRTTSSYNEQFF. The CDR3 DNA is TGTGCCAGCCATAGGACCACGAGCTCCTACAATGAGCAGTTCTTC.

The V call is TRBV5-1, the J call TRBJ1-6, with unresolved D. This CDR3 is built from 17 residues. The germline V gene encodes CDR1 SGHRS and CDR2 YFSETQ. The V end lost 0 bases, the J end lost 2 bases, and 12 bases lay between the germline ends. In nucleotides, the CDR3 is TGCGCCAGCAGCTTGGCCTTTGGGGAGGCCTATAATTCACCCCTCCACTTT. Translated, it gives CASSLAFGEAYNSPLHF.

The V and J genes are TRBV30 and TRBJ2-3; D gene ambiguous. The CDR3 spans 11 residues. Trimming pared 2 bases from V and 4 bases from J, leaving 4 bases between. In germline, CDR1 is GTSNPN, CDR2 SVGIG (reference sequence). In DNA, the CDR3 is TGTGCCTGGAGTTGGGCAGATACGCAGTATTTT. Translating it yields CAWSWADTQYF.

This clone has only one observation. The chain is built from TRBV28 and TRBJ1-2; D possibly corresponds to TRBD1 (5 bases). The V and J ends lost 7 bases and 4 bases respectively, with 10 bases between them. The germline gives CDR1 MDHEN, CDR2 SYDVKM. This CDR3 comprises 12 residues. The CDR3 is CASNGGGYGYTF. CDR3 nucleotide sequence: TGTGCCAGCAATGGGGGAGGCTATGGCTACACCTTC.

CDR3 in DNA: TGTGCCAGCAGCCCCCGCGGGGGGGGTGTCGAGCAGTACTTC. As protein: CASSPRGGGVEQYF. The rearrangement joins TRBV7-9 to TRBJ2-7, with 9 bases matching TRBD2. The trim removed 5 bases at V and 6 bases at J, leaving 8 bases unmatched. The CDR3 totals 14 residues. Germline V lookup: CDR1 SEHNR, CDR2 FQNEAQ (reference sequence).

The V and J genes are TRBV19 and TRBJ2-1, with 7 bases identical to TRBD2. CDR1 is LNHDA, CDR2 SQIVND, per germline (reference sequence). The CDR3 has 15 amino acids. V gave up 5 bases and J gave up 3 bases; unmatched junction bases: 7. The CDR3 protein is CASSWIGGSYNEQFF. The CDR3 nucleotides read TGTGCCAGTAGTTGGATTGGCGGGAGCTACAATGAGCAGTTCTTC.